This entry is about one T cell receptor (beta chain). Its antigen is unidentified. The sample belongs to a study of PD-L1 blockade in urothelial cancer. Synthetic analogs of TCR templates were spiked into every PCR. Data came from immunoSEQ multiplex PCR; TCRdb stores just in-frame clones and leaves some out. Of approximately 39,000 clones listed, approximately 90% were seen once; the top ten hold roughly 2.1%. Trimming stripped 9 bases from V and 4 bases from J, with 12 bases between. The length of the CDR3 is 12 residues. Germline V lookup: CDR1 LGHNT, CDR2 FRNRAP. Study-level points and caveats: TCR clonality was measured in pretreatment peripheral blood. Clonality below the median predicted better survival.

Patients' cancers were locally advanced or metastatic urothelial carcinomas. The V gene is TRBV12-5, the J gene TRBJ1-1; a weak D match, TRBD1 (6 bases). Sample: PBMCs, taken around atezolizumab (anti-PD-L1) treatment. The TCR was taken from a man in his 60s with urothelial cancer. CDR3 bases: TGTGCTAGGTTAGGGGGGGGCACTGAAGCTTTCTTT. Its translation is CARLGGGTEAFF.